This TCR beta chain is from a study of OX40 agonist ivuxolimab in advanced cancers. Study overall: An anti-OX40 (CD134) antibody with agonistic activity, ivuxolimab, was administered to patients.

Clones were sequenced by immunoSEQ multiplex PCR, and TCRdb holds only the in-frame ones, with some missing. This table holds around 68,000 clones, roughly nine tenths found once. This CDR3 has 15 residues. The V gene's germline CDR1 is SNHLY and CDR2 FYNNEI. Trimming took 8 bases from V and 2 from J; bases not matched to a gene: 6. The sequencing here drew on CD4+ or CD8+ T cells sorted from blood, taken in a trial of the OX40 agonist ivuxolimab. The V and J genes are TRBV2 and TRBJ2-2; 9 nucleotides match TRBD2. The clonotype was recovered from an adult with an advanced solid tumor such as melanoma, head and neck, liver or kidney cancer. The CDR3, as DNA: TGTGCCAGCCATAGCGGGAGTTCAAACACCGGGGAGCTGTTTTTT. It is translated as CASHSGSSNTGELFF.